The sequence of this T cell receptor beta chain was determined in a study of shared clonotypes between healthy human individuals. Whole-study findings and limits: Rarefaction indicated that sorted-subset sequencing remained incomplete although depth was large. Naive subsets usually exceeded memory subsets in estimated richness.

Comment on this clone: Its antigen is currently unknown.

Germline V gene lookup returns CDR1 SNHLY and CDR2 FYNNEI. V was pared by 3 bases and J by 6 bases, with 0 bases between. This CDR3 is 10 amino acids long. The protocol was immunoSEQ multiplex PCR, while the TCRdb copy is restricted to in-frame clones and leaves out a portion. The data show fewer than 100,000 clones, under 80% seen once. The sequencing sample was made of memory CD8+ T cells sorted from blood. Subset reported: CD45RO+ cells pooled with CCR7-negative TemRA cells. The rearrangement links TRBV2 to TRBJ2-1; no definite D call. This sequence originates from a man younger than 45 in good health. CDR3 protein: CASSDNEQFF. The CDR3 bases are TGTGCCAGCAGTGACAATGAGCAGTTCTTC.